Reported below is one TCR beta chain. Its specificity is unknown. A junction end diverges from the germline sequence, so it may reflect a read error. The read falls 3 residues short of the CDR3 end, and the missing part is taken from the germline J gene. The data were obtained in a study of T cell clonality in common variable immunodeficiency. The study, taken as a whole, reports: Fewer TCRbeta clones were shared among CVID subjects than controls. T cell subpopulation sequencing would be needed to explain CVID clonality. Fewer deletions and N-nucleotide insertions were reportedly seen in common variable immunodeficiency TCR beta sequences.

The repertoire was sequenced with immunoSEQ multiplex PCR; TCRdb's copy has only in-frame clones and lacks some. The sample is made up of roughly 32,000 clones, none counted only once. Patients had low serum IgG, IgA and/or IgM and specific antibody deficiency. Germline V lookup: CDR1 SEHNR, CDR2 FQNEAQ (reference sequence). The length of the CDR3 is 11 residues. Sequenced material: peripheral blood mononuclear cells. The receptor was isolated from a human donor with common variable immunodeficiency. The rearrangement uses TRBV7-9 and TRBJ1-1; TRBD1 might be the D (5 bases). The CDR3 sequence is CSSSRQSEAFF. The sequenced CDR3 bases are TGTTCCAGCAGCCGACAGAGTGAA.